This entry features one TCR beta chain sequence. What it recognizes is unknown. Primers included in the PCR were 60 Vbeta and 13 Jbeta primers. Only in-frame clones appear in the TCRdb table, and some are missing; sequencing was by immunoSEQ multiplex PCR. The sample holds 200,000 or so clones, approximately 78% seen once. CDR1 and CDR2 from the germline V gene are SGDLS and YYNGEE. The V gene end was trimmed by 4 bases and the J gene end by 0 bases; junction bases not matched to a gene: 7. This CDR3 has 17 residues. The sample originates from a study of cytomegalovirus exposure and HLA in healthy donors. Whole-study results and caveats: The study had only CMV serostatus as immune exposure information. An analysis done earlier found most TCR beta V segments productive about 87% or about 30% of the time.

The chain has TRBV9 and TRBJ2-6; 7 positions match TRBD1. Sequenced: PBMCs. This receptor was identified in a woman aged 45-65 years in good health and CMV-seropositive. The chain's CDR3 is CASSPGTADSGANVLTF. The CDR3 region has the DNA TGTGCCAGCAGCCCTGGGACAGCCGACTCTGGGGCCAACGTCCTGACTTTC.